This T cell receptor beta chain comes out of a study of identical twins. Study-wide results and limits: Cord blood beta clonotypes present at high abundance carried fewer insertions; no such pattern appeared in memory repertoires. Compared with models, monozygotic twins showed more out-of-frame TCR alpha sharing. The conclusions drew on cross-sectional statistical analysis instead of tracking the same donors.

This clonotype was picked up many times. Its specificity is unknown. Germline is not matched at one junction end, which may reflect a read error. TCRdb re-called the 5' RACE reads through MiXCR, storing one row per CDR3 protein. The data contain roughly 290,000 distinct CDR3 sequences, under 9.5% of them seen just once; the ten biggest clones take up 2% to 2.5%. The CDR3 length is 12 residues. The germline V gene encodes CDR1 SGHDT and CDR2 YYEEEE. The same data also went into a second study, on yellow fever vaccine responses in identical twins.

The sample was memory (CD45RO+) T cells sorted from blood. The sequence was obtained from a woman under 30 in good health. The chain joins TRBV5-6 to TRBJ2-1, with 9 bases that match TRBD2. The CDR3 region has the DNA TGTGCCAGCAGCCCTATAGCGGGAGAACATCTCTTC. It translates to CASSPIAGEHLF.